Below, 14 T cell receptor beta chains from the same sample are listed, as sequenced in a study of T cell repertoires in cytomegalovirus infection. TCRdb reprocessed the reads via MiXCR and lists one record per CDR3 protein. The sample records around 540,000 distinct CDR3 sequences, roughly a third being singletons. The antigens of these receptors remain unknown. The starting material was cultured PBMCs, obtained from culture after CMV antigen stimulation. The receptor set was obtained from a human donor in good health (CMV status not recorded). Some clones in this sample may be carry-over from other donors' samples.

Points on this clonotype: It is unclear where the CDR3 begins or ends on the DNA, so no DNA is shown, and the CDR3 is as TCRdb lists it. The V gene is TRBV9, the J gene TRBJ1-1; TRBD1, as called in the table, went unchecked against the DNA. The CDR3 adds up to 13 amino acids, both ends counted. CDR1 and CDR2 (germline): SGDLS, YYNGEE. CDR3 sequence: CASSVGEGTNPFF.

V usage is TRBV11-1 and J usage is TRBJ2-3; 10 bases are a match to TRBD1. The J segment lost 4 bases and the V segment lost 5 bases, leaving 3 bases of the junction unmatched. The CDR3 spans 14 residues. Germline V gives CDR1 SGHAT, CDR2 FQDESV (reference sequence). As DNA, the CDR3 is TGTGCCAGCAGCACGGGACAGGGGTCAGATACGCAGTATTTT. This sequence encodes CASSTGQGSDTQYF.

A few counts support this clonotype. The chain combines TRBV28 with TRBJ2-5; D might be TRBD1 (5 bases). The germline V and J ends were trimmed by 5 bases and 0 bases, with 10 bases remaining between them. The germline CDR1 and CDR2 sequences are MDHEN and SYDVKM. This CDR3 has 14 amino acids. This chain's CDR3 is CASSPNRYQETQYF. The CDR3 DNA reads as TGTGCCAGCAGTCCAAACAGGTACCAAGAGACCCAGTACTTC.

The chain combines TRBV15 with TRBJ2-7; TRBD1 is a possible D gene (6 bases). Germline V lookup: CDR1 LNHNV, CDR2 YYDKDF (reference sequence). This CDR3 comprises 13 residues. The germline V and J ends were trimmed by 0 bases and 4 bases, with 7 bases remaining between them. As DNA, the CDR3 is TGTGCCACCAGCAGAGATCAGGGGTACGAGCAGTACGTC. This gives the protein CATSRDQGYEQYV.

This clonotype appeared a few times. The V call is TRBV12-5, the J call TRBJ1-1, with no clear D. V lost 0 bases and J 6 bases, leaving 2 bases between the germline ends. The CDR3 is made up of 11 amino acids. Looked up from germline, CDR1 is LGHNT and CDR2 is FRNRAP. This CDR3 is CASGLVAEAFF. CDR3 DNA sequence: TGTGCTAGTGGTTTGGTCGCTGAAGCTTTCTTT.

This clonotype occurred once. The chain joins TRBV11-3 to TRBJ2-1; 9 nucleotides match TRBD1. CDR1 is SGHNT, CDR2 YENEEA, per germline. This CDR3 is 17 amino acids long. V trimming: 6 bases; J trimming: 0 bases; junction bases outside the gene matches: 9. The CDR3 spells CASSYAPGQGSYNEQFF. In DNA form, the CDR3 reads TGTGCCAGCAGTTACGCCCCGGGACAGGGCTCCTACAATGAGCAGTTCTTC. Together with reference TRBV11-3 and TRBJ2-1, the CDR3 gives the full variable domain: EAGVVQSPRYKIIEKKQPVAFWCNPISGHNTLYWYLQNLGQGPELLIRYENEEAVDDSQLPKDRFSAERLKGVDSTLKIQPAELGDSAVYLCASSYAPGQGSYNEQFFGPGTRLTVL.

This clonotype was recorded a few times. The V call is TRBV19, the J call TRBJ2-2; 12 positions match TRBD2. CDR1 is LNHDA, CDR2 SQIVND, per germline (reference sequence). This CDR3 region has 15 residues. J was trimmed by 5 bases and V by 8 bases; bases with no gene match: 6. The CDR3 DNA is TGTGCCAGTTCCCGACTAGCGGGAGAGACCGGGGAGCTGTTTTTT. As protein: CASSRLAGETGELFF.

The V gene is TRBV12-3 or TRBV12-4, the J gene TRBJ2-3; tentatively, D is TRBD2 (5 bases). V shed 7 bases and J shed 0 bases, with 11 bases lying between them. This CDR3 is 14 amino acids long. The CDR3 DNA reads TGTGCCAGCATTGCGGGCATCAGCACAGATACGCAGTATTTT. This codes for CASIAGISTDTQYF.

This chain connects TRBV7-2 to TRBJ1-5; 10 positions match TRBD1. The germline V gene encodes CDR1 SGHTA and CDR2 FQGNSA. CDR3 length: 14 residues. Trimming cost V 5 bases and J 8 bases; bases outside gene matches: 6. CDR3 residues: CASSEDRGRKPQHF. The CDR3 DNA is TGTGCCAGCAGCGAAGACAGGGGGCGAAAGCCCCAGCATTTT.

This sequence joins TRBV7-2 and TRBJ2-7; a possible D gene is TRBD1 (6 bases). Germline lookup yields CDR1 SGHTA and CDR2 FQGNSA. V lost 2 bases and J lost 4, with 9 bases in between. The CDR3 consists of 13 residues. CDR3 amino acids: CASSLTQGYEQYF. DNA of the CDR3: TGTGCCAGCAGCTTAACACAGGGATACGAGCAGTACTTC.

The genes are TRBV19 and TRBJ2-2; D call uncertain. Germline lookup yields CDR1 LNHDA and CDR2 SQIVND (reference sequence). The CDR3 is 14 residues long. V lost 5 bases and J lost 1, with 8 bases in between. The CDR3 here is CASSVLGNTGELFF. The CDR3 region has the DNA TGTGCCAGTAGTGTTCTAGGGAACACCGGGGAGCTGTTTTTT. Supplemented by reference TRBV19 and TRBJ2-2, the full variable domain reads DGGITQSPKYLFRKEGQNVTLSCEQNLNHDAMYWYRQDPGQGLRLIYYSQIVNDFQKGDIAEGYSVSREKKESFPLTVTSAQKNPTAFYLCASSVLGNTGELFFGEGSRLTVL.

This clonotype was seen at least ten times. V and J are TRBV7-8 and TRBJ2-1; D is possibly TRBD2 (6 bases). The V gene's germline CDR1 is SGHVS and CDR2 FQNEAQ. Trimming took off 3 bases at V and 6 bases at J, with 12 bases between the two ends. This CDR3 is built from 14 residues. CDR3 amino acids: CASSFRLVPNEQFF. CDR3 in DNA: TGTGCCAGCAGCTTTCGACTAGTCCCCAATGAGCAGTTCTTC.

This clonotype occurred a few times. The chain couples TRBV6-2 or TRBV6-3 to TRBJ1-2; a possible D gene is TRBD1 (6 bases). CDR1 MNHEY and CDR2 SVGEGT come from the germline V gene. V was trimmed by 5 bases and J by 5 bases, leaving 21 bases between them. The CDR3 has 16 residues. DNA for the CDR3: TGTGCCAGCAGTACCCCCCGCAGGGGCTACGATTATGGCTACACCTTC. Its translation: CASSTPRRGYDYGYTF.

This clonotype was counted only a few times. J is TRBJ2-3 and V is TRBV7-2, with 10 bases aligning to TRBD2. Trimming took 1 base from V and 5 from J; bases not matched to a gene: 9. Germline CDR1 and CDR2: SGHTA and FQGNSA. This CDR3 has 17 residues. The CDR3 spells CASSLVHLAGELDTQYF. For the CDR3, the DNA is TGTGCCAGCAGCTTAGTTCATCTAGCGGGAGAGTTAGATACGCAGTATTTT.